This passage covers 3 T cell receptor beta chains from one sample sequenced in a study of CD8 T cells in ankylosing spondylitis. TCRdb re-derived calls from the 5' RACE reads in MiXCR, one entry per CDR3 protein. This sample has approximately 250,000 distinct CDR3 sequences, with 32% found just once. The sample comprised blood, either unsorted or a sorted T cell fraction (not recorded which). These receptors originate from a male donor with ankylosing spondylitis or in good health (not recorded which).

The chain is built from TRBV12-3 or TRBV12-4 and TRBJ2-1; D remains unclear. The CDR3 is 12 residues long. V lost 7 bases to trimming and J lost 8 bases, with 12 bases between them. CDR3 region: CASTLDRYEQFF. In DNA form, the CDR3 reads TGTGCCAGCACCTTAGATCGGTATGAGCAGTTCTTC.

This clonotype showed up many times. The chain combines TRBV20-1 with TRBJ1-2, with D perhaps TRBD1 (5 bases). Per germline, CDR1 DFQATT and CDR2 SNEGSKA (reference sequence). Deletions cut 4 bases from V and 8 bases from J, with 17 bases between. The CDR3 loop spans 13 amino acids. CDR3: CSAIRVREGGYTF. The DNA for the CDR3 is TGCAGTGCTATCCGGGTTCGAGAGGGGGGCTACACCTTC.

This clonotype was observed a handful of times. The J gene is TRBJ2-7, the V gene TRBV20-1; no clear D gene. From germline, CDR1 is DFQATT and CDR2 SNEGSKA (reference sequence). V was clipped by 3 bases and J by 2 bases, with 8 bases between them. The CDR3 runs 12 residues. The CDR3 reads CSARDGTYEQYF. The CDR3 region has the DNA TGCAGTGCTAGGGACGGTACCTACGAGCAGTACTTC.